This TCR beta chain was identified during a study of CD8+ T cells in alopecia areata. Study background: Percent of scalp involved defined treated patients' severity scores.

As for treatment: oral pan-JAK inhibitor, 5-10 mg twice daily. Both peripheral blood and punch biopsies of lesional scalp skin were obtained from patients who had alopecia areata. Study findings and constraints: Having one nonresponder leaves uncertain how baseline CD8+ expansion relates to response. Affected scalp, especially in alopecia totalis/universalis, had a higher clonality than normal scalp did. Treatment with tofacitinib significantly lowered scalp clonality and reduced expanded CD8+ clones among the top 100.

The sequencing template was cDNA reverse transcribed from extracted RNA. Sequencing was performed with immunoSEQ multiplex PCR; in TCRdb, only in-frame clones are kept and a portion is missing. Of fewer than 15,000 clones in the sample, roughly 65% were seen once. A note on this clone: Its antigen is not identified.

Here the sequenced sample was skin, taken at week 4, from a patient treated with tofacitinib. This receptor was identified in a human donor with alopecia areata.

The CDR3 here is CASSEVGVGTDTQYF. CDR3 sequence (DNA): TGTGCCAGCAGTGAAGTTGGGGTTGGCACAGATACGCAGTATTTT. V and J are TRBV6-9 and TRBJ2-3; no reliable D call. Germline V gives CDR1 MNHGY, CDR2 SVAAGI. Trimming cost V 5 bases and J 1 base, with 13 bases left between them. The CDR3 totals 15 residues.